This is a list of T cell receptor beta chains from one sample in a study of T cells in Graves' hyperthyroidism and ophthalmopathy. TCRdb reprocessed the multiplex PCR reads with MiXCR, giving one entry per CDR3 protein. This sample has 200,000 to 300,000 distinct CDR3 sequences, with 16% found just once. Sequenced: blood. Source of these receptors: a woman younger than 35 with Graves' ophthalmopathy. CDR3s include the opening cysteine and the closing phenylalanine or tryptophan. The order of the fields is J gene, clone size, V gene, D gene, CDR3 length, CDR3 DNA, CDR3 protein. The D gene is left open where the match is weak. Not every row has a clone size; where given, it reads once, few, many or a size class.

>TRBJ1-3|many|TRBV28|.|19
TGTGCCAGCAGCCTGCTCGCCGGGGGCTCGGGGTTCTCTGGAAACACCATATATTTT
CASSLLAGGSGFSGNTIYF
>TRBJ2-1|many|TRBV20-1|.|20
TGCAGTGCTAGTCGTTTCGGCGGGGATGTGATAGGGAGCTCCTACAATGAGCAGTTCTTC
CSASRFGGDVIGSSYNEQFF
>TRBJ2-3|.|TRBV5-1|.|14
TGCGCCAGCAGCTCTTTCAGACGCACAGATACGCAGTATTTT
CASSSFRRTDTQYF
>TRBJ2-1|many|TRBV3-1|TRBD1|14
TGTGCCAGCCGGTCGAGGGGGCGCAGGGATGAGCAGTTCTTC
CASRSRGRRDEQFF
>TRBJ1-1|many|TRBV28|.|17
TGTGCCAGCAGTTTATGGGGGGACCAGGGCTCGAACACTGAAGCTTTCTTT
CASSLWGDQGSNTEAFF
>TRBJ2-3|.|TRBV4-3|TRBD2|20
TGCGCCAGCAGCCAAGACTTAAGACTAGCGGGAGGCCCGAGCACAGATACGCAGTATTTT
CASSQDLRLAGGPSTDTQYF
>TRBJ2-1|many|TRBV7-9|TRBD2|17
TGTGCCAGCAGCTCGACTAGCGGGTACCTCTCCTACAATGAGCAGTTCTTC
CASSSTSGYLSYNEQFF
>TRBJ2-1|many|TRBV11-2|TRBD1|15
TGTGCCAGCAGCACAAACAGGGGAAGGGGCAATGAGCAGTTCTTC
CASSTNRGRGNEQFF
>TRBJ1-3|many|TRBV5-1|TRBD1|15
TGCGCCAGCAGCTTGGATACAGGGGTCGGAAACACCATATATTTT
CASSLDTGVGNTIYF
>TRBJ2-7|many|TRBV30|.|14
TGTGCCTGGAGTGTACAGGGTGCCCCTTACGAGCAGTACTTC
CAWSVQGAPYEQYF
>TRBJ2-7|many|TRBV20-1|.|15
TGCAGTGCTAGAGACCTCGGATCCTCCCACTACGAGCAGTACTTC
CSARDLGSSHYEQYF
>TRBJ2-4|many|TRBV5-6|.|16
TGTGCCAGCAGCTTGGGCGGGACTCTAGCCAAAAACATTCAGTACTTC
CASSLGGTLAKNIQYF
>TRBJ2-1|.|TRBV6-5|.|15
TGTGCCAGCAGTTACTTACCTGCCGGGGGCAATGAGCAGTTCTTC
CASSYLPAGGNEQFF
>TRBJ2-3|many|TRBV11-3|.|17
TGTGCCAGCAGCTTAGGTTACAGGGAGACGGGCACAGATACGCAGTATTTT
CASSLGYRETGTDTQYF
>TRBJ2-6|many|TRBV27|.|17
TGTGCCAGCAGTTTATTAGTGGGCGGCTCTGGGGCCAACGTCCTGACTTTC
CASSLLVGGSGANVLTF
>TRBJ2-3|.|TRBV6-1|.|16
TGTGCCAGCAGTGAACGGCGGGTGGGGGGCGCAGATACGCAGTATTTT
CASSERRVGGADTQYF
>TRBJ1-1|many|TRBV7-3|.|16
TGTGCCAGCAGCATAGGGACGGAAGGCATGAACACTGAAGCTTTCTTT
CASSIGTEGMNTEAFF
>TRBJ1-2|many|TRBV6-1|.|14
TGTGCCAGCAGCCGCCAAGGGGGGGGGTTTGGCTACACCTTC
CASSRQGGGFGYTF
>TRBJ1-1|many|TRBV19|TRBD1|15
TGTGCCAGTAGCTTACGTCAGGGGGCCCTCACTGAAGCTTTCTTT
CASSLRQGALTEAFF
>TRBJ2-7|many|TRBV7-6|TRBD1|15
TGTGCCAGCAGCTTAGGAAAGGGACAGGGTTACGAGCAGTACTTC
CASSLGKGQGYEQYF
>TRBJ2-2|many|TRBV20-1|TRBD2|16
TGCAGTGCTAGAGATAGTAGCGGGGTTAACACCGGGGAGCTGTTTTTT
CSARDSSGVNTGELFF
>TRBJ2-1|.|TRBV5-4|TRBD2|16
TGTGCCAGCAGCTCTACAGCGGGGGGGCCTCTCAATGAGCAGTTCTTC
CASSSTAGGPLNEQFF
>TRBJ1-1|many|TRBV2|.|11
TGTGCCAGCAGGACTACGTCGGAAGCTTTCTTT
CASRTTSEAFF